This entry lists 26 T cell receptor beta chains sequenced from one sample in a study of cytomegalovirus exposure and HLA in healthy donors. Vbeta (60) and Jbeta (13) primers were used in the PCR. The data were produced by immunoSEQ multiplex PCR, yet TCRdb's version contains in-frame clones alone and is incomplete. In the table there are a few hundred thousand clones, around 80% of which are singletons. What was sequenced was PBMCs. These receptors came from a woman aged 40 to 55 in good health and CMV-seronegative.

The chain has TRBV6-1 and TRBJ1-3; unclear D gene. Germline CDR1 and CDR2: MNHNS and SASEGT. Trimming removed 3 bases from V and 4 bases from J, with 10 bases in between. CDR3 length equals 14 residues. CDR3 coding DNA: TGTGCCAGCAGTGACGGGGTTTCAGGAAACACCATATATTTT. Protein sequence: CASSDGVSGNTIYF.

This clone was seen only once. Here the CDR3 reads CASSYSTRLYEQYF. The CDR3 DNA follows: TGTGCCAGCAGTTATTCTACCCGTCTCTACGAGCAGTACTTC. The chain joins TRBV6-6 to TRBJ2-5; D unclear. The end of the DNA fits TRBJ2-7 better, so the J call may be wrong. This CDR3 has 14 residues. The germline CDR1 and CDR2 sequences are MNHNY and SVGAGI (reference sequence).

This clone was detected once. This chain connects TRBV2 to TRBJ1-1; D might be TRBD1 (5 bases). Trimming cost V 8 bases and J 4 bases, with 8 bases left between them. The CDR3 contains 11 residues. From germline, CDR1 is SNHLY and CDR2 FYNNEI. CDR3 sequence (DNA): TGTGCCAGCCGGGGGACCACTGAAGCTTTCTTT. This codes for CASRGTTEAFF.

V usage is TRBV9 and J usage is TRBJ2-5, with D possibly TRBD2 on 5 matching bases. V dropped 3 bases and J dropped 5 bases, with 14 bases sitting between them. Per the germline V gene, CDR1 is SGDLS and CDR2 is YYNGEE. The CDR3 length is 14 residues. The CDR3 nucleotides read TGTGCCAGCAGCGATACAAGAGGCGGGGAGACCCAGTACTTC. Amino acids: CASSDTRGGETQYF.

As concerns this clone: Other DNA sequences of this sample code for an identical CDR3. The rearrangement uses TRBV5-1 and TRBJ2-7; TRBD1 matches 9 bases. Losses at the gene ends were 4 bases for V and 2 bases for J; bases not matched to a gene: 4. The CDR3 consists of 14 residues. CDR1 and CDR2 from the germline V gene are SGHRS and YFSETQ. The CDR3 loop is CASSPGQGPYEQYF. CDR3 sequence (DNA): TGCGCCAGCAGCCCGGGACAGGGACCCTACGAGCAGTACTTC.

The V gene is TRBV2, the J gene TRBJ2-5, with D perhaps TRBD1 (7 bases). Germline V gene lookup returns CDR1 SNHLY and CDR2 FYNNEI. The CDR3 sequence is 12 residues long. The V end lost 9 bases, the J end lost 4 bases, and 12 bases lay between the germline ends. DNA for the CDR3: TGTGCCAGTGACAGGGAGGCAGAGACCCAGTACTTC. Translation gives CASDREAETQYF.

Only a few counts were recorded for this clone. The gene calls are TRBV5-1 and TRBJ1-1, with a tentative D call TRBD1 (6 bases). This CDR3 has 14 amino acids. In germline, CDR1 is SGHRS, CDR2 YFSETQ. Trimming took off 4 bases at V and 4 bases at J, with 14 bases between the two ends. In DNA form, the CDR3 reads TGCGCCAGCAGCCTACAGGGTCCGAGCACTGAAGCTTTCTTT. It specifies CASSLQGPSTEAFF.

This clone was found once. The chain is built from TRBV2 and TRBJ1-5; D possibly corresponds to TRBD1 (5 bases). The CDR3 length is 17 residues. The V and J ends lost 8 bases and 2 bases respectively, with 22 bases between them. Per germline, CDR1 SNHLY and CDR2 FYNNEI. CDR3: CASGVGTRSGGNQPQHF. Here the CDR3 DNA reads TGTGCCAGCGGTGTGGGGACTCGTTCGGGTGGCAATCAGCCCCAGCATTTT.

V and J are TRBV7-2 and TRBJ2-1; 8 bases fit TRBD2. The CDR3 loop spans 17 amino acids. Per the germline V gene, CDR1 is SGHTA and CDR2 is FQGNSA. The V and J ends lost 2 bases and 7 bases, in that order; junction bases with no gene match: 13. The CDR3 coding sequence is TGTGCCAGCAGCTTAAATCGGGGGGGCCTTTTGGGGAATGAGCAGTTCTTC. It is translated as CASSLNRGGLLGNEQFF.

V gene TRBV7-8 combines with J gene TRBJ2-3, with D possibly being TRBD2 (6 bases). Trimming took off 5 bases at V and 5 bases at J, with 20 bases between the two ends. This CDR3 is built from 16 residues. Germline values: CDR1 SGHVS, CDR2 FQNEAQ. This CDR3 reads CASSPPSGTSRDTQYF. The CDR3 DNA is TGTGCCAGCAGCCCACCCTCCGGGACTTCAAGAGATACGCAGTATTTT.

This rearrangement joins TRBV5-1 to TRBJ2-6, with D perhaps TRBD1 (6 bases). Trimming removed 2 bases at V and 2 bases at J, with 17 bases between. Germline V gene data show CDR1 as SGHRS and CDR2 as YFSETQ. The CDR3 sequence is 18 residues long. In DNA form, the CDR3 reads TGCGCCAGCAGCTTATGGTGGCAGGGGAGCACTGGGGCCAACGTCCTGACTTTC. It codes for CASSLWWQGSTGANVLTF.

CDR3 DNA: TGCAGCGCAGACAGACCGAACACTGAAGCTTTCTTT. This encodes CSADRPNTEAFF. V is TRBV29-1 and J is TRBJ1-1; a possible D gene is TRBD1 (5 bases). This CDR3 contains 12 residues. Germline lookup yields CDR1 SQVTM and CDR2 ANQGSEA. V lost 7 bases, J lost 1 base, and 10 bases lay in between.

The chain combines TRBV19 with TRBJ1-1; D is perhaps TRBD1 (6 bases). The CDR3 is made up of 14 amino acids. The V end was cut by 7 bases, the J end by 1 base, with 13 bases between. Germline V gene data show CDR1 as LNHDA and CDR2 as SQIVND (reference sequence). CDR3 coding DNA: TGTGCCAGTACTTGGACAGATGCGAACACTGAAGCTTTCTTT. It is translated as CASTWTDANTEAFF.

The CDR3 reads CASVRGGLNTEAFF. The CDR3 region has the DNA TGCGCCAGCGTTCGGGGGGGCCTGAACACTGAAGCTTTCTTT. The gene calls are TRBV10-2 and TRBJ1-1, with D tentatively TRBD1 (6 bases). The CDR3 is 14 amino acids. The germline V and J ends were trimmed by 8 bases and 0 bases, with 13 bases remaining between them. Germline V lookup: CDR1 WSHSY, CDR2 SAAADI.

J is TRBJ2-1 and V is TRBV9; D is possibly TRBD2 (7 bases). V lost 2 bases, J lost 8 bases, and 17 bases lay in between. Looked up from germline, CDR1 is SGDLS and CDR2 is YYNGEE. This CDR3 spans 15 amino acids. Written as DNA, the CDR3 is TGTGCCAGCAGCGTGAGAACTGGGGGGGCGGATGAGCAGTTCTTC. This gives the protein CASSVRTGGADEQFF. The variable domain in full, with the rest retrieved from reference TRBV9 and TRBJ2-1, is DSGVTQTPKHLITATGQRVTLRCSPRSGDLSVYWYQQSLDQGLQFLIQYYNGEERAKGNILERFSAQQFPDLHSELNLSSLELGDSALYFCASSVRTGGADEQFFGPGTRLTVL.

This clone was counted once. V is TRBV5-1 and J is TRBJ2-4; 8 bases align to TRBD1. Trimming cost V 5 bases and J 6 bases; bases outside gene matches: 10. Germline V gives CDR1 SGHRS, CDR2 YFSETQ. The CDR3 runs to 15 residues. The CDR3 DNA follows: TGCGCCAGCAGACCCACAGGGGGGAGCGGAAACATTCAGTACTTC. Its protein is CASRPTGGSGNIQYF.

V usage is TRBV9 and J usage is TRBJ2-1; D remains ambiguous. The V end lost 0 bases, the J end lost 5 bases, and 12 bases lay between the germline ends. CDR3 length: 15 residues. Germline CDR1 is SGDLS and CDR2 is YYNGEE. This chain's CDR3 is CASSVGATSNNEQFF. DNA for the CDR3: TGTGCCAGCAGCGTAGGTGCAACTTCCAACAATGAGCAGTTCTTC.

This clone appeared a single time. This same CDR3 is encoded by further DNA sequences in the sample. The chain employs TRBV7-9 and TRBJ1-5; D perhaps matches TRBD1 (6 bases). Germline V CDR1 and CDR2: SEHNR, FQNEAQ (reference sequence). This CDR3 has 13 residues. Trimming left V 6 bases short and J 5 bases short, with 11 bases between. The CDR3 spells CASSSQGDQPQHF. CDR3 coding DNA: TGTGCCAGCAGTTCACAGGGAGATCAGCCCCAGCATTTT.

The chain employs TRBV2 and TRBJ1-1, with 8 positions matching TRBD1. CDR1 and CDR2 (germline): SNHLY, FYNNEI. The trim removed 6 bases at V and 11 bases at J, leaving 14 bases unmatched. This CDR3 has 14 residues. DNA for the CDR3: TGTGCCAGCAGCCGACAGGGGTTTGAACCTGCGGCTTTCTTT. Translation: CASSRQGFEPAAFF.

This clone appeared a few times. The CDR3 DNA follows: TGTGCCAGCAGCACCCGGACAGGGGAGGAAGCTTTCTTT. It yields the protein CASSTRTGEEAFF. The rearrangement uses TRBV7-9 and TRBJ1-1; 9 bases match TRBD1. The V and J ends lost 5 bases and 8 bases, in that order; junction bases with no gene match: 6. Germline V gene data show CDR1 as SEHNR and CDR2 as FQNEAQ (reference sequence). CDR3 length equals 13 residues.

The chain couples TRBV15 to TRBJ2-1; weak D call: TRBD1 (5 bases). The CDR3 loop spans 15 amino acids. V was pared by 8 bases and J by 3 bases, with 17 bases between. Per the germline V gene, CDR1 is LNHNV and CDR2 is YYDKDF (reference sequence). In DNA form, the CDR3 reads TGTGCCACCCTTCCTGGCGGACAAAACTACAATGAGCAGTTCTTC. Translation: CATLPGGQNYNEQFF.

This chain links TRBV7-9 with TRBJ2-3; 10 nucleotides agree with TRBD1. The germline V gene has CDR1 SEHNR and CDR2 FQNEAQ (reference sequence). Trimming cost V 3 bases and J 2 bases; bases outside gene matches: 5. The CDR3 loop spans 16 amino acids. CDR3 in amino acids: CASSFGTGEITDTQYF. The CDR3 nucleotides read TGTGCCAGCAGCTTTGGGACAGGGGAAATCACAGATACGCAGTATTTT.

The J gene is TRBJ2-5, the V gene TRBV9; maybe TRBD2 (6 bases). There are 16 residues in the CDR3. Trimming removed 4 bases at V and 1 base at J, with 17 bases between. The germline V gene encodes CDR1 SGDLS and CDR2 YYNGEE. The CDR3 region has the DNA TGTGCCAGCAGCCGTACGATCGACGGGGGCCAAGAGACCCAGTACTTC. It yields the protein CASSRTIDGGQETQYF.

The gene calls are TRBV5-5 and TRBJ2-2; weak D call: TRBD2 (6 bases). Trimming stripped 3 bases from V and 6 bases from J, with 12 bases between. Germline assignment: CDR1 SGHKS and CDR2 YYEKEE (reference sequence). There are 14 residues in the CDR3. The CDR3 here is CASSSGLVPGELFF. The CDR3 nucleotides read TGTGCCAGCAGCTCGGGACTGGTTCCCGGGGAGCTGTTTTTT.

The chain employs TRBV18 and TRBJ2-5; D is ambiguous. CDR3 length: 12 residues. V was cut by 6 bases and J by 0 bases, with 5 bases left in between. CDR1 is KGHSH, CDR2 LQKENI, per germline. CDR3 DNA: TGTGCCAGCTCTCGGGACCAAGAGACCCAGTACTTC. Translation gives CASSRDQETQYF.

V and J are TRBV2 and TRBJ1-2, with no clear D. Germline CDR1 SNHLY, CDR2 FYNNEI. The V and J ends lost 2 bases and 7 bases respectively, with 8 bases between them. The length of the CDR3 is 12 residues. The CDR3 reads CASSEQATGYTF. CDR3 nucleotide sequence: TGTGCCAGCAGTGAACAGGCTACTGGCTACACCTTC.